A single sample is the source of the 32 T cell receptor beta chains below, sequenced in a study of blood T cell repertoires in COVID-19 (dated by TCRdb to 2019 to 2021). The library was built by means of the immunoSEQ multiplex PCR assay. The immuneACCESS repertoire file appears here via TCRdb, limited to in-frame rearrangements. These files lack a portion of the clones; in checked studies, under half of the deficit traces to unresolved V genes, and the cause of the others is not known. The sample includes approximately 670,000 clones, with 85% to 90% observed a single time. The ten largest clonotypes hold over 0.2% of the sample. Sequencing was done on a sample of peripheral blood. Receptors were obtained from a woman under 30 with acute or convalescent COVID-19.

CDR3 amino acids: CASSLGWGEARNGYTF. The CDR3 DNA reads as TGTGCCAGCAGCTTGGGTTGGGGGGAGGCAAGGAATGGCTACACCTTC. J is TRBJ1-2 and V is TRBV5-6, with D maybe TRBD1 (5 bases). Trimming left V 0 bases short and J 6 bases short, with 18 bases between. CDR1 and CDR2 from the germline V gene are SGHDT and YYEEEE. The CDR3 extends over 16 amino acids.

V gene TRBV3-1 (or the pseudogene TRBV3-2) combines with J gene TRBJ2-7; D perhaps matches TRBD2 (6 bases). With 4 bases removed from V and 0 bases from J, the gap between germline ends came to 16 bases. The CDR3 is made up of 16 amino acids. Germline CDR1 and CDR2: LGHDT and YNNKEL (reference sequence). In nucleotides, the CDR3 is TGTGCCAGCAGCCTGGACTATTCCCTTATCTCCTACGAGCAGTACTTC. This gives the protein CASSLDYSLISYEQYF.

The chain joins TRBV6-2 or TRBV6-3 to TRBJ2-7; 9 nucleotides align to TRBD2. Germline CDR1 reads MNHEY; CDR2 reads SVGEGT. V trimming: 5 bases; J trimming: 7 bases; junction bases outside the gene matches: 12. CDR3 length: 15 residues. The CDR3 nucleotides are TGTGCCAGCAGTCCCCAGGAGCGGGGGGCTTGGGAGCAGTACTTC. Residues: CASSPQERGAWEQYF.

The genes are TRBV5-4 and TRBJ2-2, with a tentative D call TRBD2 (5 bases). CDR3 length equals 14 residues. Germline V gene sequence: CDR1 SGHNT, CDR2 YYREEE (reference sequence). Trimming cost V 5 bases and J 2 bases, with 10 bases left between them. CDR3 sequence reads: CASSQDSNTGELFF. The CDR3 nucleotides read TGTGCCAGCAGTCAGGACTCAAACACCGGGGAGCTGTTTTTT.

On this clone: This specimen includes other DNA sequences encoding the same CDR3. This chain joins TRBV5-5 and TRBJ1-2, with D unclear. Per germline, CDR1 SGHKS and CDR2 YYEKEE (reference sequence). With 0 bases removed from V and 8 bases from J, the gap between germline ends came to 8 bases. There are 12 residues in the CDR3. The CDR3 sequence: CASSLAGYGYTF. For the CDR3, the DNA is TGTGCCAGCAGCTTGGCCGGGTACGGCTACACCTTC.

This sequence joins TRBV28 and TRBJ2-1, with unresolved D. Germline loops: CDR1 MDHEN, CDR2 SYDVKM. The CDR3 loop spans 11 amino acids. Deletions cut 6 bases from V and 11 bases from J, with 11 bases between. CDR3 in DNA: TGTGCCAGCAGCTTCAAACTCCAGCAGTTCTTC. Translated, it gives CASSFKLQQFF.

The J gene is TRBJ1-2, the V gene TRBV6-2 or TRBV6-3; TRBD1 matches 10 bases. CDR3 length: 14 residues. V shed 7 bases and J 8 bases; nucleotides not matched to a gene: 10. Germline-derived CDR1 and CDR2 are MNHEY and SVGEGT. The CDR3 DNA sequence: TGTGCCAGCACCCCACAGGGACAGGGGCGAGGCTACACCTTC. Protein sequence: CASTPQGQGRGYTF.

This sequence joins TRBV9 and TRBJ1-2; 8 bases align to TRBD1. Trimming took 3 bases from V and 0 from J; bases not matched to a gene: 4. The CDR3 runs 15 residues. CDR1 is SGDLS and CDR2 is YYNGEE in the germline V gene. The CDR3 DNA is TGTGCCAGCAGCGCGACAGGGGTGACTAACTATGGCTACACCTTC. It specifies CASSATGVTNYGYTF.

The chain employs TRBV30 and TRBJ2-1; D possibly corresponds to TRBD1 (6 bases). V was trimmed by 0 bases and J by 6 bases, leaving 15 bases between them. This CDR3 contains 15 residues. CDR1 and CDR2 (germline): GTSNPN, SVGIG (reference sequence). The CDR3 sequence is CAWSVISAGVNEQFF. The CDR3 region has the DNA TGTGCCTGGAGTGTTATTTCGGCAGGGGTCAATGAGCAGTTCTTC.

The V call is TRBV5-1, the J call TRBJ1-2; D perhaps matches TRBD1 (5 bases). CDR3 length: 15 residues. Trimming stripped 4 bases from V and 3 bases from J, with 16 bases between. CDR1 is SGHRS and CDR2 is YFSETQ in the germline V gene. The CDR3 protein is CASSPGGAEDYGYTF. The CDR3 DNA is TGCGCCAGCAGCCCCGGCGGGGCTGAGGACTATGGCTACACCTTC.

The rearrangement uses TRBV9 and TRBJ2-3; 14 positions agree with TRBD2. V gave up 3 bases and J gave up 6 bases; unmatched junction bases: 6. The CDR3 spans 16 residues. Germline V CDR1 and CDR2: SGDLS, YYNGEE. For the CDR3, the DNA is TGTGCCAGCAGCGAGACTAGCGGGGGGGCGGTTGATACGCAGTATTTT. Amino acids: CASSETSGGAVDTQYF.

The rearrangement links TRBV6-5 to TRBJ1-5; unclear D gene. Trimming took 10 bases from V and 0 from J, leaving 10 bases between them. This CDR3 comprises 13 residues. CDR1 is MNHEY, CDR2 SVGAGI, per germline. This CDR3 is CATARVSNQPQHF. In nucleotides, the CDR3 is TGTGCCACGGCGAGGGTTAGCAATCAGCCCCAGCATTTT.

CDR3 DNA sequence: TGTGCCAGCAGCCAAGATCTGAAGGCAGGGGACAACTATGGCTACACCTTC. Translated: CASSQDLKAGDNYGYTF. The chain couples TRBV14 to TRBJ1-2; possible D gene TRBD1, 6 bases. Germline V lookup: CDR1 SGHDN, CDR2 FVKESK. V lost 0 bases and J lost 2, with 16 bases in between. There are 17 residues in the CDR3.

The chain uses TRBV3-1 (or the pseudogene TRBV3-2) and TRBJ2-7; 9 bases are shared with TRBD2. This CDR3 region has 15 residues. Germline V gene data show CDR1 as LGHDT and CDR2 as YNNKEL (reference sequence). The V segment lost 4 bases and the J segment 1 base; nucleotides outside the gene matches: 5. CDR3 region: CASSPRGGGSYEQYF. The CDR3 DNA sequence: TGTGCCAGCAGCCCCCGCGGGGGGGGATCCTACGAGCAGTACTTC.

This CDR3 reads CASSVSGGSSYEQYF. The CDR3 DNA follows: TGTGCCAGCAGCGTTTCGGGGGGTTCTTCCTACGAGCAGTACTTC. The chain joins TRBV9 to TRBJ2-7; 7 bases align to TRBD2. Germline CDR1 reads SGDLS; CDR2 reads YYNGEE. The CDR3 is made up of 15 amino acids. V gave up 2 bases and J gave up 1 base; unmatched junction bases: 6.

The chain couples TRBV9 to TRBJ1-5; D not certain. The germline gives CDR1 SGDLS, CDR2 YYNGEE. Trimming cost V 0 bases and J 8 bases, with 12 bases left between them. This CDR3 spans 14 amino acids. The CDR3 protein is CASSVAPFAEPQHF. CDR3 sequence (DNA): TGTGCCAGCAGCGTAGCTCCTTTCGCGGAGCCCCAGCATTTT.

J is TRBJ1-5 and V is TRBV15; the match to TRBD1 covers 10 bases. V shed 4 bases and J 3 bases; nucleotides not matched to a gene: 9. Looked up from germline, CDR1 is LNHNV and CDR2 is YYDKDF (reference sequence). The CDR3 contains 17 residues. This CDR3 is CATSKDRDRGSNQPQHF. Written as DNA, the CDR3 is TGTGCCACCAGCAAAGACCGGGACAGGGGCTCCAATCAGCCCCAGCATTTT.

The V gene is TRBV2, the J gene TRBJ1-1; possible D gene TRBD1, 6 bases. V lost 11 bases to trimming and J lost 7 bases, with 17 bases between them. The CDR3 covers 12 residues. Germline V gene data show CDR1 as SNHLY and CDR2 as FYNNEI. The CDR3 reads CAGSIQGDEAFF. The CDR3 DNA sequence: TGTGCCGGCTCAATACAGGGAGATGAAGCTTTCTTT.

This sequence joins TRBV20-1 and TRBJ1-2; tentatively, D is TRBD1 (6 bases). Germline V gives CDR1 DFQATT, CDR2 SNEGSKA (reference sequence). The CDR3 length is 14 residues. V lost 3 bases and J 6 bases, leaving 17 bases between the germline ends. The CDR3 protein is CSASQGNRKDGYTF. CDR3 sequence (DNA): TGCAGTGCTAGTCAGGGGAATCGTAAGGATGGCTACACCTTC.

V usage is TRBV6-2 or TRBV6-3 and J usage is TRBJ2-7, with TRBD1 identical over 9 bases. CDR3 length: 13 residues. Germline CDR1 is MNHEY and CDR2 is SVGEGT. The junction had 8 bases not matched to a gene; V was cut back by 4 bases and J by 10 bases. This chain's CDR3 is CASSFGTGSAQYF. In DNA form, the CDR3 reads TGTGCCAGCAGTTTCGGGACAGGGAGCGCCCAGTACTTC.

This clone was observed a single time. The chain joins TRBV6-5 to TRBJ1-1; the D is unclear. The CDR3 has 15 amino acids. CDR1 MNHEY and CDR2 SVGAGI come from the germline V gene. Trimming left V 2 bases short and J 1 base short, with 11 bases between. CDR3 DNA sequence: TGTGCCAGCAGTTACGGAACATCGGGGAACACTGAAGCTTTCTTT. Translating gives CASSYGTSGNTEAFF.

V usage is TRBV4-1 and J usage is TRBJ1-2; D possibly corresponds to TRBD1 (6 bases). The CDR3 length is 14 residues. Trimming shortened V by 1 base and J by 5 bases, and 11 bases separated the two germline ends. Germline V gives CDR1 MGHRA, CDR2 YSYEKL. The CDR3 nucleotides are TGCGCCAGCAGCCAAGTCGGACAGAGTTATGGCTACACCTTC. Residues: CASSQVGQSYGYTF.

The sample holds a few counts of this clone. The gene calls are TRBV7-6 and TRBJ2-7; D unclear. The CDR3 contains 13 residues. Germline CDR1 reads SGHVS; CDR2 reads FNYEAQ. V was shortened by 2 bases and J by 7 bases, with 12 bases between the two germline ends. The CDR3 DNA reads TGTGCCAGCAGCTTAAGTCTCGGTAAAGAGCAGTACTTC. Encoded protein: CASSLSLGKEQYF.

The rearrangement uses TRBV7-8 and TRBJ1-5; D call uncertain. From germline, CDR1 is SGHVS and CDR2 FQNEAQ. The length of the CDR3 is 14 residues. V was trimmed by 5 bases and J by 4 bases, leaving 12 bases between them. The CDR3 loop is CASSPGRENQPQHF. The CDR3 region has the DNA TGTGCCAGCAGCCCGGGTCGGGAAAATCAGCCCCAGCATTTT.

The chain combines TRBV30 with TRBJ1-2; D not resolved. The germline CDR1 and CDR2 sequences are GTSNPN and SVGIG (reference sequence). The CDR3 runs to 13 residues. V was pared by 3 bases and J by 2 bases, with 10 bases between. CDR3 DNA sequence: TGTGCCTGGAGCACCACGACAAACTATGGCTACACCTTC. This gives the protein CAWSTTTNYGYTF.

The chain carries TRBV6-1 and TRBJ1-2, with 9 bases fitting TRBD1. V gave up 2 bases and J gave up 5 bases; unmatched junction bases: 6. This CDR3 spans 15 amino acids. From germline, CDR1 is MNHNS and CDR2 SASEGT. The CDR3 DNA reads as TGTGCCAGCAGTGAACTTACAGGGGGCTTATATGGCTACACCTTC. It codes for CASSELTGGLYGYTF.

The rearrangement joins TRBV7-2 to TRBJ2-7; D is possibly TRBD1 (6 bases). CDR1 is SGHTA and CDR2 is FQGNSA in the germline V gene. This CDR3 is 17 amino acids long. Trimming took 2 bases from V and 5 from J, leaving 22 bases between them. CDR3 in DNA: TGTGCCAGCAGCTTACGGACAGACATCCCCTTTTCCCACGAGCAGTACTTC. The encoded protein is CASSLRTDIPFSHEQYF.

V and J are TRBV7-9 and TRBJ1-1; 11 bases match TRBD1. J gave up 1 base and V 5 bases, and 9 bases lay outside the gene matches. Germline assignment: CDR1 SEHNR and CDR2 FQNEAQ (reference sequence). This CDR3 spans 17 amino acids. CDR3 in DNA: TGTGCCAGCAGCCTAGGACAGGGGGCGCCTTCGAACACTGAAGCTTTCTTT. It translates to CASSLGQGAPSNTEAFF.

The chain combines TRBV19 with TRBJ1-4, with no clear D. With 3 bases removed from V and 7 bases from J, the gap between germline ends came to 3 bases. CDR1 is LNHDA, CDR2 SQIVND, per germline (reference sequence). The CDR3 has 11 amino acids. This CDR3 is CASSIREKLFF. The DNA of the CDR3 is TGTGCCAGTAGTATCCGTGAAAAACTGTTTTTT.

This rearrangement joins TRBV29-1 to TRBJ1-2; possible D gene TRBD1, 6 bases. The ends were cut back, 3 bases at V and 0 bases at J, with 17 bases in the middle. CDR3 size: 16 residues. Per the germline V gene, CDR1 is SQVTM and CDR2 is ANQGSEA. Here the CDR3 DNA reads TGCAGCGTTGATAGAGGCAGGGGCGAAGCTAACTATGGCTACACCTTC. This translates into CSVDRGRGEANYGYTF. The entire variable domain, with the rest obtained from reference TRBV29-1 and TRBJ1-2, is as follows: SAVISQKPSRDICQRGTSLTIQCQVDSQVTMMFWYRQQPGQSLTLIATANQGSEATYESGFVIDKFPISRPNLTFSTLTVSNMSPEDSSIYLCSVDRGRGEANYGYTFGSGTRLTVV.

This chain links TRBV19 with TRBJ2-7; TRBD1 matches at 8 bases. With 5 bases clipped from V and 3 bases from J, the junction kept 12 bases outside the gene matches. The germline V gene encodes CDR1 LNHDA and CDR2 SQIVND (reference sequence). The CDR3 extends over 16 amino acids. This CDR3 reads CASSVQGAAQGYEQYF. CDR3 sequence (DNA): TGTGCCAGTAGTGTCCAGGGGGCCGCTCAGGGCTACGAGCAGTACTTC.

The J gene is TRBJ1-6, the V gene TRBV12-3 or TRBV12-4; D unclear. Trimming took 6 bases from V and 10 from J, leaving 13 bases between them. CDR3 length: 13 residues. CDR3 loop: CASRQESGSPLHF. Here the CDR3 DNA reads TGTGCCAGCAGGCAGGAGTCGGGATCACCCCTCCACTTT.